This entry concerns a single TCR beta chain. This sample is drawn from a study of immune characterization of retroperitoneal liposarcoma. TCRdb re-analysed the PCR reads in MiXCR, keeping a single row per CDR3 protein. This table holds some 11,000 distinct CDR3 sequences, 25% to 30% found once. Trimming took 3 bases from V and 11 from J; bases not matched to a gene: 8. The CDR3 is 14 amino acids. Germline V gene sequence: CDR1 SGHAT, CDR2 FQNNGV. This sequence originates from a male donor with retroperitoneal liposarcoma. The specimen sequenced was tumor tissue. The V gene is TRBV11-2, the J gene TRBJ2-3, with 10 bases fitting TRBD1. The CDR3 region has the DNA TGTGCCAGCAGCTTCGGGACAGGGGTTTACGAGCAGTATTTT. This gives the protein CASSFGTGVYEQYF.